Sequencing of this TCR beta chain was carried out in a study of T cells after yellow fever vaccination. There are a few counts of this clonotype. Germline V CDR1 and CDR2: LNHDA, SQIVND (reference sequence). CDR3 length: 13 amino acids. The V end was cut by 6 bases, the J end by 6 bases, with 14 bases between. TCR cDNA was made by 5'RACE template switching, adding a universal primer site and UMIs. TCRdb re-analysed the 5' RACE reads in MiXCR, keeping a single row per CDR3 protein. The sample includes 320,000 or so distinct CDR3 sequences, 8% to 9.5% of them seen just once. The specimen comprised PBMCs, sampled more than 35 days after the first yellow fever vaccination. V gene TRBV19 combines with J gene TRBJ1-2; D gene unclear. The TCR was taken from a man younger than 35 who received the YFV17D yellow fever vaccine. CDR3 bases: TGTGCCAGTAGGATGTCAGATGACCATGGCTACACCTTC. This encodes CASRMSDDHGYTF.